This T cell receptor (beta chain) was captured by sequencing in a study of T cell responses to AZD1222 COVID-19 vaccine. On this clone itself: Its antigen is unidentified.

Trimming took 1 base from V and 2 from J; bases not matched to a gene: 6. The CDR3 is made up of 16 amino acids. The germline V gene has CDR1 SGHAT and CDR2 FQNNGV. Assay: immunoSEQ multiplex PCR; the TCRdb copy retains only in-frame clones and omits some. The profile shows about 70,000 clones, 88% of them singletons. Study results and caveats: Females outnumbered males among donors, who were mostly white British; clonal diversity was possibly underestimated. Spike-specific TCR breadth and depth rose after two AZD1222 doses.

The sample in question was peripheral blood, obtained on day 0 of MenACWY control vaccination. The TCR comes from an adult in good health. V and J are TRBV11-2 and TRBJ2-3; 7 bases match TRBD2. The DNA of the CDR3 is TGTGCCAGCAGCTTAGGAACTAGCGTATACACAGATACGCAGTATTTT. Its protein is CASSLGTSVYTDTQYF.